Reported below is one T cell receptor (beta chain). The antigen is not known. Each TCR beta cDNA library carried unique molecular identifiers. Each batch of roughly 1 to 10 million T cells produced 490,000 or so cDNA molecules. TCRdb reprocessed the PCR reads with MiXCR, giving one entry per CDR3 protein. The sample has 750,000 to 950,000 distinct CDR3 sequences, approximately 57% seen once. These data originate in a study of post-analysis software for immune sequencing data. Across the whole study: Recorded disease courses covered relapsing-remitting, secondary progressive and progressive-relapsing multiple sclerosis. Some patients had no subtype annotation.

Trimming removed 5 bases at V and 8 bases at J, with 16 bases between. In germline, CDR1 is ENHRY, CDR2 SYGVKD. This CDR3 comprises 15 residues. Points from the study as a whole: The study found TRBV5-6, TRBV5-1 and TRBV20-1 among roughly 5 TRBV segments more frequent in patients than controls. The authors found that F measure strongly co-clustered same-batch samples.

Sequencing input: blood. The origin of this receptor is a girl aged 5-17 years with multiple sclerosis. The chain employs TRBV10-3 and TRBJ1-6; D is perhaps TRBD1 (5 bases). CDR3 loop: CAISTHGTGDSPLHF. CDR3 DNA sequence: TGTGCCATCAGTACACACGGGACCGGGGATTCACCCCTCCACTTT.